This T cell receptor beta chain was captured in a study of CD8 T cells in ankylosing spondylitis (dated by TCRdb to 2017 to 2019). For the wider study: The study profiled T cell receptor beta repertoires in healthy donors and ankylosing spondylitis patients to find disease-linked TCR variants. In total, the full study cohort was made up of some 110 healthy donors and some 26 ankylosing spondylitis patients. Peripheral blood was sampled, and synovial fluid was additionally collected from ankylosing spondylitis patients. On the study overall, not on this receptor specifically: Some motif variants had previously been reported in the synovial fluid and blood of reactive arthritis patients, which suggests shared mechanisms of disease initiation. The disease-linked clones had a CD8+ phenotype and were found at relatively low frequencies in peripheral blood. A TCR beta motif made up of eight highly homologous amino acid variants appeared to be characteristic of blood from ankylosing spondylitis patients. The disease-linked clones were reported as significantly enriched in matched synovial fluid samples from ankylosing spondylitis patients.

Worth noting for this clonotype: The specificity of this receptor is unknown. Qualities for individual bases were not recorded, and no much larger clone is one base off.

The run used an Illumina HiSeq 2500. Quantitative 5'-RACE with molecular barcodes was used to prepare TCR beta libraries. Regarding the original processing steps: A new computational method based on a probabilistic model of VDJ rearrangement was used to identify disease-linked TCR variants. TCRdb passed the public sequencing reads through fastp at Q25 and MiXCR, retaining productive beta sequences. Here each entry gathers all rows of one CDR3 protein and keeps the most common genes and DNA. For this entry, the V and J calls and clone size follow TCRdb and not the study's own pipeline. For this sample the table gives approximately 400,000 distinct CDR3 sequences, of which approximately 17% were detected only once. The ten largest clones capture 0.95% to 1.1% of the sample. A distance of 9 bases separates the germline ends of V and J, which lose 3 bases and 7 bases respectively. CDR1 GTSNPN and CDR2 SVGIG are derived from the germline V gene (reference sequence). From the cysteine through the phenylalanine, the CDR3 covers 11 amino acids. Only the CDR3 DNA stays, 33 bases, in frame from base 1.

The receptor chain draws on TRBV30 and TRBJ1-2; the D gene is not confidently resolved. The TCR was taken from a male donor with ankylosing spondylitis. The sequenced material came from blood, either unsorted or a sorted T cell fraction (not recorded which). The base sequence is TGTGCCTGGAGGCCGAAGGGTGGCTACACCTTC. Its translation reads: CAWRPKGGYTF.